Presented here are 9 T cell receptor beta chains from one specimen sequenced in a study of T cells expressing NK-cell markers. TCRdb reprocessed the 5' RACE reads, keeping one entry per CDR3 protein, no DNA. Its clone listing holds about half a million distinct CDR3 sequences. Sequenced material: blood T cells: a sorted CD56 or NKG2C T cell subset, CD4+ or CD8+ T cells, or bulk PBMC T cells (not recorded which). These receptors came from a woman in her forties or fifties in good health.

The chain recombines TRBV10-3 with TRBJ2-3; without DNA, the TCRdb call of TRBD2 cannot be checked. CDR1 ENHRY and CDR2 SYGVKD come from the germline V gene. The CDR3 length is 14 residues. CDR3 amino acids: CAIRLAGAGDTQYF.

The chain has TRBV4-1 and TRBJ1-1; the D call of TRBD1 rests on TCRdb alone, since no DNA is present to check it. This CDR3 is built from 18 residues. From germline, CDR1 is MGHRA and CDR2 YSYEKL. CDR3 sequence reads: CASSQDFRVGSLNTEAFF.

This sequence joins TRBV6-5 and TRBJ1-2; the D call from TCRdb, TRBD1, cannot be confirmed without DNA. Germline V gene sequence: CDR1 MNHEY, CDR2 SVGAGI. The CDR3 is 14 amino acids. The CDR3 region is CASSYAGQGYGYTF.

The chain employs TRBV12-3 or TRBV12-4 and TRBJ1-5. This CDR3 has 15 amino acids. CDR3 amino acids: CASSPSWGGNQPQHF.

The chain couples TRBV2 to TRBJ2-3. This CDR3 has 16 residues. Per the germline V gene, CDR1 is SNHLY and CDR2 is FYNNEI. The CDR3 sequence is CASSESRKASTDTQYF.

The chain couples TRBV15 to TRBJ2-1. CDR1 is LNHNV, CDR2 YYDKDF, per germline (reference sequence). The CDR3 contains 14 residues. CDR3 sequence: CATSRERASETRFF.

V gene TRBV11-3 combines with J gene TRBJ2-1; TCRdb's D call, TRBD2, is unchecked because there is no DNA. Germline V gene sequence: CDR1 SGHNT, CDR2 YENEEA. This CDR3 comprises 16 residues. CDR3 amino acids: CASSASSGRANNEQFF.

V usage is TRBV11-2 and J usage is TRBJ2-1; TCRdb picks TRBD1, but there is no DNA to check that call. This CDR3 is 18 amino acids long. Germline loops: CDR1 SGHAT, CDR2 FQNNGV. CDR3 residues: CASSLVGSQVMVDNEQFF.

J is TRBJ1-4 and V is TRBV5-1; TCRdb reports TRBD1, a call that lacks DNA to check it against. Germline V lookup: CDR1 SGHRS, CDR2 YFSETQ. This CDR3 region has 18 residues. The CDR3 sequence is CASSPHLGGKGANEKLFF.